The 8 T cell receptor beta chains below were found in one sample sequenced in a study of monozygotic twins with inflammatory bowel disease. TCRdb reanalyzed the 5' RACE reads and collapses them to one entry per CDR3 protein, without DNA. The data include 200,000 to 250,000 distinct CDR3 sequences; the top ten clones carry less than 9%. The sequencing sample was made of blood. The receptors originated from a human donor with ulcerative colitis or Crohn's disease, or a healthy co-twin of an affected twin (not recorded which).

CDR3: CASSPPGQGSEQYF. This rearrangement joins TRBV6-2 or TRBV6-3 to TRBJ2-7; TCRdb's D gene call, TRBD1, goes unchecked for lack of DNA. Per the germline V gene, CDR1 is MNHEY and CDR2 is SVGEGT. This CDR3 contains 14 residues.

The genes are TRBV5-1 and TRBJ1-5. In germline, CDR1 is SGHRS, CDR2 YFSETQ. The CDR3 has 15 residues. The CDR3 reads CASSLAGNLHQPQHF. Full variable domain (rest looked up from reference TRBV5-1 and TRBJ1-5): KAGVTQTPRYLIKTRGQQVTLSCSPISGHRSVSWYQQTPGQGLQFLFEYFSETQRNKGNFPGRFSGRQFSNSRSEMNVSTLELGDSALYLCASSLAGNLHQPQHFGDGTRLSIL.

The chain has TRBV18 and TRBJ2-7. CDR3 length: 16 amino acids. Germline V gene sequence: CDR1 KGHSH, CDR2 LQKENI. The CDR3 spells CASSPTRLASSYEQYF.

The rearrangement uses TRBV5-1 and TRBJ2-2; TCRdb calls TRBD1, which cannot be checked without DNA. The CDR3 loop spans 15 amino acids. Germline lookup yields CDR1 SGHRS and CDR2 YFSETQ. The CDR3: CASSLGQGAHGELFF.

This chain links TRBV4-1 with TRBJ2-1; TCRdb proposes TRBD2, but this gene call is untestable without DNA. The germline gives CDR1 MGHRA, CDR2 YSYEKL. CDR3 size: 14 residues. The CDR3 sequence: CASSQGLADNEQFF.

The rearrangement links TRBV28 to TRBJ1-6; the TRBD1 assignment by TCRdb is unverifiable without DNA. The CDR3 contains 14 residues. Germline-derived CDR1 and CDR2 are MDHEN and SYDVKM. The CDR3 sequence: CASSSGQAGSPLHF.

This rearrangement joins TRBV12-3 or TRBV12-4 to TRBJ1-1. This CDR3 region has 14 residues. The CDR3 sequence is CASSFGKTNTEAFF.

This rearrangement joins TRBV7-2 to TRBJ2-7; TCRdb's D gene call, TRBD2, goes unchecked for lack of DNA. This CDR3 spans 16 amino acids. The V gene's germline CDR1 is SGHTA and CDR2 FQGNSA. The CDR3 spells CASSWGGSGRAYEQYF. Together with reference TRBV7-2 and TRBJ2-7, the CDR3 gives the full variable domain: GAGVSQSPSNKVTEKGKDVELRCDPISGHTALYWYRQSLGQGLEFLIYFQGNSAPDKSGLPSDRFSAERTGGSVSTLTIQRTQQEDSAVYLCASSWGGSGRAYEQYFGPGTRLTVT.